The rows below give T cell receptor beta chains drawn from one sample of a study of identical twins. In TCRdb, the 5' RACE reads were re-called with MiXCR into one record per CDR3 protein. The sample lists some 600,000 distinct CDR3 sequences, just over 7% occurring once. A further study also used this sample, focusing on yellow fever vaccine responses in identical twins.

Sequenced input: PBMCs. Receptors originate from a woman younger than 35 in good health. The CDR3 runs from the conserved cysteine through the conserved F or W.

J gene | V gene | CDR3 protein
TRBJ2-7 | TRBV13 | CASSTRLDRAGEQYF
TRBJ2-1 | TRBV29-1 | CSVAPEWGSGSYNEQFF
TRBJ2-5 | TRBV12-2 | CASRSDRGYQETQYF
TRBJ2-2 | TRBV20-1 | CSALPRGQGTGELFF
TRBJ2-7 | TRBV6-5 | CASSYVQGAYEQYF
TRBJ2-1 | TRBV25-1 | CASSELWTGFNEQFF
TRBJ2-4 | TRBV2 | CASTWALAKNIQYF
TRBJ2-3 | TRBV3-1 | CASSPVPRGLTDTQYF
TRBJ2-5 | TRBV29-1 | CSARTGLETQYF
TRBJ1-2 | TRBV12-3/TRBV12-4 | CASSWAGHGYTF
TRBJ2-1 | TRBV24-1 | CATSDFGREGNNEQFF
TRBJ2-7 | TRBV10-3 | CAISESTGLRYEQYF
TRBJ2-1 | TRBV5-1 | CASTSSPHNEQFF
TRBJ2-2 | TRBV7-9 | CASSLSLAATGELFF
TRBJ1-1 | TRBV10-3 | CAISVVKNTEAFF
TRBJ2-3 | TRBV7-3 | CASSLRDSGRYTDTQYF